This TCR beta chain was sequenced during a study of low-dose radiotherapy and immunotherapy resistance in tumors. The time point denotes: after trial treatment. The treatment here: LDRT plus nivolumab, ipilimumab, low-dose cyclophosphamide and aspirin (RACIN trial). In this sample, this clonotype turned up a few times. Primers used for first-strand cDNA, a TRAV- and TRBV-specific set, covered both alpha and beta chains. TCR amplification ran roughly 21 PCR cycles using constant-region and V-primer adapter primers. Via MiXCR, TCRdb re-called the reads, giving one row per CDR3 protein. This sample yields roughly 38,000 distinct CDR3 sequences, of which around 20% are seen a single time; approximately 9% belongs to the top ten. This receptor was taken from a female donor with ovarian cancer. The specimen comprised PBMCs, sampled after low-dose radiotherapy plus immunotherapy.

The CDR3 region has the DNA TGTGCCAGCAGCTTACCGGGGCTTTCACCCCTCCACTTT. Translated, it gives CASSLPGLSPLHF. The gene calls are TRBV7-2 and TRBJ1-6; D might be TRBD1 (5 bases). Germline lookup yields CDR1 SGHTA and CDR2 FQGNSA. V was cut by 2 bases and J by 9 bases, with 8 bases left in between. This CDR3 region has 13 residues.